One TCR beta chain is described in this entry. Its antigen is currently unknown. Trimming cost V 2 bases and J 7 bases, with 8 bases left between them. The V gene's germline CDR1 is SNHLY and CDR2 FYNNEI. CDR3 length: 12 residues. The data were obtained in a study of cytomegalovirus exposure and HLA in healthy donors. Study-level results: Reportedly, cytomegalovirus status was diagnosed with high sensitivity and specificity. In vitro checks showed that a few CMV-associated chains really do target CMV antigens.

Primers included in the PCR were 60 Vbeta and 13 Jbeta primers. Original processing notes: Later, tens of millions of unique TCR beta chains were counted in an analysis, and roughly 11 million of them were shared. The data were produced by immunoSEQ multiplex PCR, yet TCRdb's version contains in-frame clones alone and is incomplete. That table gives V, J and clone size, and the DNA gave D and trimming. The specimen's table records around 150,000 clones. This chain connects TRBV2 to TRBJ1-2; weak D call: TRBD1 (6 bases). The sequencing sample was made of PBMCs. This sequence was found in an older woman in good health and CMV-seronegative. In DNA, the CDR3 is TGTGCCAGCAGTGAACCCAGGGGTGGCTACACCTTC. Its translation is CASSEPRGGYTF. The variable domain in full, completed from reference TRBV2 and TRBJ1-2, reads EPEVTQTPSHQVTQMGQEVILRCVPISNHLYFYWYRQILGQKVEFLVSFYNNEISEKSEIFDDQFSVERPDGSNFTLKIRSTKLEDSAMYFCASSEPRGGYTFGSGTRLTVV.